The next 15 T cell receptor beta chains were all read from a single sample in a study of blood T cell repertoires in COVID-19. Sequencing used immunoSEQ multiplex PCR; TCRdb keeps in-frame clones, though not all of them. The sample lists roughly 230,000 clones; roughly 90% were seen once. Sequencing input: peripheral blood. The receptors were sampled from a man in his 70s with acute or convalescent COVID-19.

V is TRBV14 and J is TRBJ2-5, with D maybe TRBD1 (7 bases). CDR1 and CDR2 from the germline V gene are SGHDN and FVKESK. V lost 4 bases to trimming and J lost 0 bases, with 9 bases between them. This CDR3 is 14 amino acids long. CDR3 nucleotide sequence: TGTGCCAGCAGCCCAGGGGGGTACCAAGAGACCCAGTACTTC. This translates into CASSPGGYQETQYF.

The chain uses TRBV15 and TRBJ2-7; no definite D call. Germline V gives CDR1 LNHNV, CDR2 YYDKDF (reference sequence). CDR3 size: 14 residues. Trimming pared 1 base from V and 2 bases from J, leaving 9 bases between. Written as DNA, the CDR3 is TGTGCCACCAGCAGAGTATCCAGTCCCTACGAGCAGTACTTC. Residues: CATSRVSSPYEQYF.

The gene calls are TRBV6-5 and TRBJ2-2; perhaps TRBD2 as D (6 bases). V was shortened by 6 bases and J by 4 bases, with 12 bases between the two germline ends. The CDR3 contains 14 residues. The germline CDR1 and CDR2 sequences are MNHEY and SVGAGI. CDR3 nucleotides: TGTGCCAGCAGCCCCGGGACTGCCACCGGGGAGCTGTTTTTT. It translates to CASSPGTATGELFF.

The genes are TRBV5-6 and TRBJ1-3; no firm D call. Germline V CDR1 and CDR2: SGHDT, YYEEEE. The CDR3 is made up of 14 amino acids. The V end lost 4 bases, the J end lost 0 bases, and 8 bases lay between the germline ends. This chain's CDR3 is CASSTASSGNTIYF. The CDR3 DNA reads as TGTGCCAGCAGCACCGCTAGCTCTGGAAACACCATATATTTT.

This clone was detected once. The chain is built from TRBV7-9 and TRBJ2-5; 8 bases agree with TRBD1. Germline V gene lookup returns CDR1 SEHNR and CDR2 FQNEAQ (reference sequence). V dropped 5 bases and J dropped 4; count of bases not matched to a gene: 9. The CDR3 loop spans 15 amino acids. The CDR3 is CASSLPLTGGETQYF. The CDR3 DNA sequence: TGTGCCAGCAGCCTCCCCCTTACAGGGGGAGAGACCCAGTACTTC. Filled out from reference TRBV7-9 and TRBJ2-5, the complete variable domain reads DTGVSQNPRHKITKRGQNVTFRCDPISEHNRLYWYRQTLGQGPEFLTYFQNEAQLEKSRLLSDRFSAERPKGSFSTLEIQRTEQGDSAMYLCASSLPLTGGETQYFGPGTRLLVL.

The rearrangement links TRBV9 to TRBJ1-2; D not resolved. This CDR3 is 15 amino acids long. CDR1 is SGDLS and CDR2 is YYNGEE in the germline V gene. V gave up 3 bases and J gave up 4 bases, with 16 bases separating them. CDR3 amino acids: CASSAYQASFYGYTF. The CDR3 nucleotides read TGTGCCAGCAGCGCCTATCAGGCCAGTTTCTATGGCTACACCTTC.

The V gene is TRBV11-1, the J gene TRBJ2-3; TRBD1 is a possible D gene (5 bases). CDR3 length: 15 amino acids. Trimming took 2 bases from V and 0 from J, leaving 9 bases between them. Germline V lookup: CDR1 SGHAT, CDR2 FQDESV (reference sequence). This CDR3 reads CASSLNPGSTDTQYF. DNA of the CDR3: TGTGCCAGCAGCTTAAATCCAGGGAGCACAGATACGCAGTATTTT.

The chain is built from TRBV27 and TRBJ2-7; TRBD1 agrees at 9 bases. Germline V lookup: CDR1 MNHEY, CDR2 SMNVEV (reference sequence). The CDR3 sequence is 15 residues long. J lost 7 bases, V lost 5 bases, and 12 bases had no gene match. Written as DNA, the CDR3 is TGTGCCAGCAGTGCGAACCGGGACAGGGTATGGGAGCAGTACTTC. This translates into CASSANRDRVWEQYF.

V gene TRBV12-3 or TRBV12-4 combines with J gene TRBJ2-3; no clear D gene. The germline V and J ends were trimmed by 6 bases and 3 bases, with 10 bases remaining between them. This CDR3 has 13 residues. The CDR3: CASRYSKTDTQYF. The CDR3 nucleotides read TGTGCCAGCAGATACTCCAAGACAGATACGCAGTATTTT.

The table lists this clone with a count of one. This chain uses TRBV6-5 with TRBJ2-5; unclear D gene. CDR1 and CDR2 (germline): MNHEY, SVGAGI. V was trimmed by 5 bases and J by 0 bases, leaving 13 bases between them. The CDR3 contains 15 residues. The CDR3 protein is CASSPPGTYQETQYF. The CDR3 region has the DNA TGTGCCAGCAGTCCTCCTGGTACTTACCAAGAGACCCAGTACTTC.

V gene TRBV29-1 combines with J gene TRBJ2-5, with a weak D call TRBD1 (6 bases). Between the trimmed V and J ends, which lost 6 bases and 0 bases, there was a span of 14 bases. CDR3 size: 14 residues. CDR1 is SQVTM, CDR2 ANQGSEA, per germline. CDR3 nucleotide sequence: TGCAGCGTCTGGGGACACTCCAACCAAGAGACCCAGTACTTC. Residues: CSVWGHSNQETQYF. The variable domain in full, completed from reference TRBV29-1 and TRBJ2-5, reads SAVISQKPSRDICQRGTSLTIQCQVDSQVTMMFWYRQQPGQSLTLIATANQGSEATYESGFVIDKFPISRPNLTFSTLTVSNMSPEDSSIYLCSVWGHSNQETQYFGPGTRLLVL.

This chain joins TRBV19 and TRBJ1-4; 7 bases line up with TRBD1. CDR1 is LNHDA, CDR2 SQIVND, per germline (reference sequence). The length of the CDR3 is 14 residues. The trim removed 4 bases at V and 7 bases at J, leaving 6 bases unmatched. The CDR3 is CASSRGTAPEKLFF. The DNA for the CDR3 is TGTGCCAGTAGTAGGGGGACAGCGCCTGAAAAACTGTTTTTT. The full variable domain, in which reference TRBV19 and TRBJ1-4 provide the parts outside the CDR3, is DGGITQSPKYLFRKEGQNVTLSCEQNLNHDAMYWYRQDPGQGLRLIYYSQIVNDFQKGDIAEGYSVSREKKESFPLTVTSAQKNPTAFYLCASSRGTAPEKLFFGSGTQLSVL.

V is TRBV5-1 and J is TRBJ2-7; a weak D match, TRBD1 (5 bases). This CDR3 region has 16 residues. Germline V lookup: CDR1 SGHRS, CDR2 YFSETQ. Deletions cut 0 bases from V and 3 bases from J, with 16 bases between. CDR3 residues: CASSLGQLTIYYEQYF. DNA for the CDR3: TGCGCCAGCAGCTTGGGACAGCTAACGATTTACTACGAGCAGTACTTC. Full variable domain (rest looked up from reference TRBV5-1 and TRBJ2-7): KAGVTQTPRYLIKTRGQQVTLSCSPISGHRSVSWYQQTPGQGLQFLFEYFSETQRNKGNFPGRFSGRQFSNSRSEMNVSTLELGDSALYLCASSLGQLTIYYEQYFGPGTRLTVT.

This rearrangement joins TRBV2 to TRBJ1-3, with D uncertain. V gave up 7 bases and J gave up 0 bases, with 13 bases separating them. The germline gives CDR1 SNHLY, CDR2 FYNNEI. The CDR3 extends over 15 amino acids. In DNA form, the CDR3 reads TGTGCCAGCACCAAGTTAGCAAGCTCTGGAAACACCATATATTTT. Translating it yields CASTKLASSGNTIYF.

This clone occurred once. The genes are TRBV19 and TRBJ1-5; D not certain. The CDR3 extends over 14 amino acids. The germline V gene encodes CDR1 LNHDA and CDR2 SQIVND (reference sequence). The V end was cut by 5 bases, the J end by 2 bases, with 10 bases between. This CDR3 reads CASSVSRGNQPQHF. The CDR3 nucleotides are TGTGCCAGTAGTGTCAGTCGGGGCAATCAGCCCCAGCATTTT.